This T cell receptor (beta chain) was recorded in a study of early T cells in non-severe SARS-CoV-2 infection. Study overall: Bulk RNA taken from unsorted whole blood was sequenced, leaving chains unpaired.

General study findings and limits: VDJdb-based matching was biased toward anti-spike CD8 responses and missed private and CD4 specificities.

This clonotype was detected a few times. The antigen is not known. The germline CDR1 and CDR2 sequences are MNHEY and SVGAGI. V was cut by 8 bases and J by 3 bases, with 14 bases left in between. The CDR3 loop spans 13 amino acids. Attachment of unique molecular identifiers was made to individual cDNA molecules. MiXCR was run by TCRdb on the 5' RACE reads, yielding one entry per CDR3 protein. The sample lists 37,000 or so distinct CDR3 sequences, 4.5% to 5% occurring once. The chain carries TRBV6-5 and TRBJ2-7, with TRBD1 as a possible D gene (6 bases). The specimen sequenced was whole blood. The clonotype comes from an adult who was a healthcare worker with PCR-confirmed SARS-CoV-2 infection or an uninfected control (not recorded which). CDR3 nucleotide sequence: TGTGCCAGCTCACAGGGTAGGATCTACGAGCAGTACTTC. Protein: CASSQGRIYEQYF.